This entry lists 31 T cell receptor beta chains sequenced from one sample in a study of T-cell reconstitution after alpha-beta-depleted transplantation in children. A library of TCRbeta sequences, prepared with unique molecular identifiers, was generated. MiXCR, run by TCRdb on the PCR reads, gives a single entry per CDR3 protein. Of about 180,000 distinct CDR3 sequences listed, around 10% are singletons. The sample here was PBMCs, taken before TCRalphabeta/CD19-depleted stem cell transplant. The origin of the receptors is a boy under 10 years old with acute myeloid leukemia, due to receive a stem cell transplant.

This clonotype was seen repeatedly, ten times or more. The gene calls are TRBV21-1 and TRBJ2-7; TRBD1 is the table's D call and was not checked against the DNA. TRBV21-1 is classified as a pseudogene. The CDR3 sequence is 12 residues long. The CDR3 reads CASSRDRGEQYV. CDR3 nucleotide sequence: TGTGCCAGCAGCAGGGACAGGGGCGAGCAGTACGTC.

The sample holds many counts of this clonotype. The CDR3 here is CASSYYHSGRASGAFF. The CDR3, as DNA: TGTGCCAGCAGTTACTACCATTCCGGAAGAGCCTCTGGAGCTTTCTTT. The V call is TRBV6-5, the J call TRBJ1-1; D remains unclear. The CDR3 extends over 16 amino acids. Trimming shortened V by 1 base and J by 10 bases, and 22 bases separated the two germline ends. Germline CDR1 reads MNHEY; CDR2 reads SVGAGI.

This clonotype was observed many times. The J gene is TRBJ1-2, the V gene TRBV7-9, with a weak D call TRBD1 (5 bases). Per germline, CDR1 SEHNR and CDR2 FQNEAQ (reference sequence). Deletions cut 5 bases from V and 4 bases from J, with 17 bases between. The CDR3 runs to 15 residues. The DNA for the CDR3 is TGTGCCAGCAGCCCCGGAGGGGCCAGGATCTATGGCTACACCTTC. It specifies CASSPGGARIYGYTF.

To note about this clonotype: Being one base from a much bigger clone, this may be a read error. The chain has TRBV9 and TRBJ2-1, with TRBD1 matching over 8 bases. CDR1 is SGDLS, CDR2 YYNGEE, per germline. The CDR3 covers 13 residues. CDR3 in amino acids: CASTRTGKNEQLF. In DNA, the CDR3 is TGTGCCAGCACCCGGACAGGGAAGAATGAGCAGCTCTTC. Full variable domain (outside the CDR3, taken from reference TRBV9 and TRBJ2-1): DSGVTQTPKHLITATGQRVTLRCSPRSGDLSVYWYQQSLDQGLQFLIQYYNGEERAKGNILERFSAQQFPDLHSELNLSSLELGDSALYFCASTRTGKNEQLFGPGTRLTVL.

This clonotype has ten or more counts. This chain connects TRBV4-2 to TRBJ2-3, with D uncertain. The CDR3 loop spans 16 amino acids. Germline values: CDR1 LGHNA, CDR2 YNFKEQ. V lost 1 base and J lost 2, with 13 bases in between. For the CDR3, the DNA is TGTGCCAGCAGCCAAGTCCAGGCGCGTTCCACAGATACGCAGTATTTT. This codes for CASSQVQARSTDTQYF.

In its sample, this clonotype was seen many times. V and J are TRBV5-1 and TRBJ2-3, with D perhaps given as TRBD1 or TRBD2 (5 bases each). V was cut by 4 bases and J by 5 bases, with 14 bases left in between. Germline CDR1 SGHRS, CDR2 YFSETQ. There are 14 residues in the CDR3. The CDR3 DNA sequence: TGCGCCAGCAGCGAGGGGATTTGGCGAGATACGCAGTATTTT. Residues: CASSEGIWRDTQYF. The variable domain in full, completed from reference TRBV5-1 and TRBJ2-3, reads KAGVTQTPRYLIKTRGQQVTLSCSPISGHRSVSWYQQTPGQGLQFLFEYFSETQRNKGNFPGRFSGRQFSNSRSEMNVSTLELGDSALYLCASSEGIWRDTQYFGPGTRLTVL.

This clonotype has at least ten counts. V and J are TRBV4-1 and TRBJ1-5, with no clear D. The V end was cut by 4 bases, the J end by 1 base, with 23 bases between. The CDR3 loop spans 19 amino acids. Germline V CDR1 and CDR2: MGHRA, YSYEKL. The DNA of the CDR3 is TGCGCCAGCAGCCTGGTGACTTACGACGGCACAAGGAGCAATCAGCCCCAGCATTTT. Protein sequence: CASSLVTYDGTRSNQPQHF.

This clonotype was recorded many times. The DNA for the CDR3 is TGTGCCAGCAGTTCAGACGGGACAGGGAACTATGGCTACACCTTC. Its protein product is CASSSDGTGNYGYTF. The chain carries TRBV28 and TRBJ1-2; 9 nucleotides agree with TRBD1. Looked up from germline, CDR1 is MDHEN and CDR2 is SYDVKM. This CDR3 region has 15 residues. The ends lost 4 bases at V and 2 bases at J; junction bases unmatched: 5.

This clonotype came up many times. The chain employs TRBV3-1 and TRBJ2-2; no reliable D call. The CDR3 covers 17 residues. CDR1 and CDR2 from the germline V gene are LGHDT and YNNKEL (reference sequence). Trimming removed 2 bases at V and 5 bases at J, with 18 bases between. Here the CDR3 DNA reads TGTGCCAGCAGCCAACCCTCTTGGCGGAGAAAGACCGGGGAGCTGTTTTTT. Translating it yields CASSQPSWRRKTGELFF.

There are many counts of this clonotype. V gene TRBV15 combines with J gene TRBJ2-3, with TRBD1 matching 7 bases. CDR1 and CDR2 (germline): LNHNV, YYDKDF (reference sequence). V was pared by 4 bases and J by 0 bases, with 10 bases of the junction left unmatched. This CDR3 spans 17 amino acids. The CDR3: CATSTDRTGTSTDTQYF. The CDR3 DNA sequence: TGTGCCACCAGCACCGATCGGACAGGTACTAGCACAGATACGCAGTATTTT.

This clonotype was seen many times. This rearrangement joins TRBV5-1 to TRBJ2-7, with 7 bases that match TRBD2. Germline values: CDR1 SGHRS, CDR2 YFSETQ. CDR3 length: 14 residues. The V segment lost 4 bases and the J segment 2 bases; nucleotides outside the gene matches: 6. The CDR3 protein is CASSPPSGPYEQYF. Here the CDR3 DNA reads TGCGCCAGCAGCCCGCCTAGCGGCCCCTACGAGCAGTACTTC.

This clonotype was observed at least ten times. V and J are TRBV6-5 and TRBJ1-1, with D hard to call. The germline V and J ends were trimmed by 2 bases and 7 bases, with 5 bases remaining between them. Germline CDR1 MNHEY, CDR2 SVGAGI. The CDR3 length is 11 residues. Written as DNA, the CDR3 is TGTGCCAGCAGTTACGGGAATGAAGCTTTCTTT. Translating gives CASSYGNEAFF.

As regards this clonotype: Mismatch with germline at one junction end may stem from a read error. The chain is built from TRBV6-4 and TRBJ2-3; 13 positions agree with TRBD2. The germline V gene encodes CDR1 MRHNA and CDR2 SNTAGT. This CDR3 has 14 amino acids. In nucleotides, the CDR3 is TGTCCCAGCAGTGGGACTAGCGGGGCAGATACGCAGTATTTT. It encodes CPSSGTSGADTQYF.

This clonotype was counted between two and nine times. V gene TRBV19 combines with J gene TRBJ1-5; D is perhaps TRBD1 (5 bases). The CDR3 runs to 15 residues. Trimming shortened V by 5 bases and J by 0 bases, and 11 bases separated the two germline ends. Germline CDR1 and CDR2: LNHDA and SQIVND (reference sequence). CDR3 sequence: CASSAGLLSNQPQHF. CDR3 coding DNA: TGTGCCAGTAGTGCGGGACTTCTTAGCAATCAGCCCCAGCATTTT. Looking up the rest from reference TRBV19 and TRBJ1-5 gives the full variable domain: DGGITQSPKYLFRKEGQNVTLSCEQNLNHDAMYWYRQDPGQGLRLIYYSQIVNDFQKGDIAEGYSVSREKKESFPLTVTSAQKNPTAFYLCASSAGLLSNQPQHFGDGTRLSIL.

This clonotype was counted many times. The V and J genes are TRBV2 and TRBJ2-3, with no clear D. V was clipped by 5 bases and J by 1 base, with 10 bases between them. CDR3 size: 14 residues. The germline V gene encodes CDR1 SNHLY and CDR2 FYNNEI. The CDR3 coding sequence is TGTGCCAGCAGTCCCCGGCTGCGCACAGATACGCAGTATTTT. Translation: CASSPRLRTDTQYF.

This clonotype has ten or more counts. The rearrangement links TRBV28 to TRBJ1-2, with D possibly matching TRBD1 (5 bases). Trimming pared 7 bases from V and 2 bases from J, leaving 20 bases between. The CDR3 runs to 16 residues. CDR1 and CDR2 from the germline V gene are MDHEN and SYDVKM. CDR3 loop: CASTPPPGEGNYGYTF. In nucleotides, the CDR3 is TGTGCCAGCACCCCACCTCCTGGGGAGGGGAACTATGGCTACACCTTC.

In this sample, this clonotype turned up many times. V and J are TRBV20-1 and TRBJ2-3; D may be TRBD2 (6 bases). This CDR3 contains 15 residues. Germline CDR1 reads DFQATT; CDR2 reads SNEGSKA (reference sequence). V lost 3 bases and J 4 bases, leaving 17 bases between the germline ends. CDR3 nucleotide sequence: TGCAGTGCTAGTCGGGAGCGTTGGGGGGCAGATACGCAGTATTTT. It encodes CSASRERWGADTQYF.

Points on this clonotype: This may be a read error, as it is one base from a much larger clone. The J gene is TRBJ2-3, the V gene TRBV7-2, with D tentatively TRBD1 (5 bases). In germline, CDR1 is SGHTA, CDR2 FQGNSA. Deletions cut 0 bases from V and 0 bases from J, with 19 bases between. The CDR3 totals 19 residues. The CDR3 DNA reads TGTGCCAGCAGCTTAGCCTCTCAATGGGGCTACCCTAGCACAGATACGCAGTATTTT. Its translation: CASSLASQWGYPSTDTQYF.

This clonotype showed up many times. This chain connects TRBV2 to TRBJ2-7; D not certain. Trimming left V 8 bases short and J 3 bases short, with 14 bases between. This CDR3 is 13 amino acids long. Looked up from germline, CDR1 is SNHLY and CDR2 is FYNNEI. The CDR3 bases are TGTGCCAGCCAACGAGATAGGGACTACGAGCAGTACTTC. This codes for CASQRDRDYEQYF.

This clonotype was detected ten times or more. The chain combines TRBV20-1 with TRBJ2-4; 7 bases fit TRBD2. Germline V gene data show CDR1 as DFQATT and CDR2 as SNEGSKA (reference sequence). This CDR3 has 14 residues. Losses at the gene ends were 6 bases for V and 4 bases for J; bases not matched to a gene: 9. The CDR3 reads CSAVEREGKNIQYF. DNA of the CDR3: TGCAGTGCCGTCGAGCGGGAAGGGAAAAACATTCAGTACTTC.

As concerns this clonotype: An end of the junction does not agree with germline; a read error may underlie this. This chain uses TRBV3-1 with TRBJ2-1; no clear D. The germline V gene has CDR1 LGHDT and CDR2 YNNKEL (reference sequence). The length of the CDR3 is 17 residues. This CDR3 is CACSQELGTSSYNEQFF. The CDR3 DNA reads as TGTGCCTGCAGCCAAGAGTTGGGAACGAGCTCCTACAATGAGCAGTTCTTC.

Comment on this clonotype: A much larger clonotype is one base distant, so this may be a read error. As DNA, the CDR3 is TGCAGAGCTCCCCGGGACAGGGTGTGGAACATTCAGTACTTC. Translating it yields CRAPRDRVWNIQYF. V is TRBV20-1 and J is TRBJ2-4; 9 nucleotides align to TRBD1. Per the germline V gene, CDR1 is DFQATT and CDR2 is SNEGSKA (reference sequence). The CDR3 is 14 residues long.

This clonotype was picked up many times. V and J are TRBV2 and TRBJ1-6; 9 positions match TRBD1. The V gene's germline CDR1 is SNHLY and CDR2 FYNNEI. The CDR3 runs 12 residues. V lost 5 bases and J lost 14; bases outside the gene matches: 4. Here the CDR3 reads CASSPQGASLHF. CDR3 DNA sequence: TGTGCCAGCAGTCCACAGGGGGCTTCCCTCCACTTT.

At least ten counts were recorded for this clonotype. CDR3 amino acids: CSVGARGGGETQYF. As DNA, the CDR3 is TGCAGCGTTGGGGCCAGGGGAGGAGGTGAGACCCAGTACTTC. The chain uses TRBV29-1 and TRBJ2-5, with D perhaps TRBD1 or TRBD2 (6 bases each). Germline V lookup: CDR1 SQVTM, CDR2 ANQGSEA. V was cut by 4 bases and J by 5 bases, with 17 bases left in between. CDR3 length: 14 residues.

This clonotype was counted ten times or more. This chain connects TRBV14 to TRBJ2-5; TRBD1 is a possible D gene (6 bases). The CDR3 covers 16 residues. The germline CDR1 and CDR2 sequences are SGHDN and FVKESK. Trimming removed 1 base at V and 5 bases at J, with 17 bases between. Written as DNA, the CDR3 is TGTGCCAGCAGCCAAGGGGTTGGGGGCATCGGGGAGACCCAGTACTTC. Translating it yields CASSQGVGGIGETQYF.

This clonotype was seen ten or more times. The chain employs TRBV19 and TRBJ2-1; 7 positions match TRBD2. Trimming at V came to 3 bases and at J to 3 bases, leaving 14 bases not matched to a gene. CDR3 length: 18 residues. Germline V gives CDR1 LNHDA, CDR2 SQIVND (reference sequence). The DNA for the CDR3 is TGTGCCAGTAGTATGCCGAACTCGGGGGGAGTTCTCTACAATGAGCAGTTCTTC. This codes for CASSMPNSGGVLYNEQFF.

This clonotype was counted many times. The genes are TRBV5-1 and TRBJ1-5; D may be TRBD1 (5 bases). From germline, CDR1 is SGHRS and CDR2 YFSETQ. V was clipped by 1 base and J by 5 bases, with 13 bases between them. This CDR3 contains 15 residues. DNA of the CDR3: TGCGCCAGCAGCTTGTATAGCGGGGCCTATCAGCCCCAGCATTTT. This codes for CASSLYSGAYQPQHF.

The V and J genes are TRBV6-5 and TRBJ2-2; perhaps TRBD1 as D (6 bases). The CDR3 runs to 15 residues. Trimming cost V 0 bases and J 3 bases, with 8 bases left between them. Germline V gives CDR1 MNHEY, CDR2 SVGAGI. CDR3 region: CASSYSPGDTGELFF. The CDR3 DNA is TGTGCCAGCAGTTACTCGCCAGGGGACACCGGGGAGCTGTTTTTT.

This clonotype was picked up many times. The genes are TRBV5-1 and TRBJ2-2; a possible D gene is TRBD1 (5 bases). Germline-derived CDR1 and CDR2 are SGHRS and YFSETQ. The CDR3 extends over 15 amino acids. Between the trimmed V and J ends, which lost 3 bases and 3 bases, there was a span of 12 bases. CDR3 region: CASSSGIWDTGELFF. The CDR3 DNA reads as TGCGCCAGCAGCTCAGGGATATGGGACACCGGGGAGCTGTTTTTT.

There are many counts of this clonotype. The V call is TRBV5-1, the J call TRBJ2-2; the D gene is possibly TRBD1 (5 bases). Germline assignment: CDR1 SGHRS and CDR2 YFSETQ. V shed 4 bases and J shed 0 bases, with 16 bases lying between them. This CDR3 has 17 amino acids. This CDR3 is CASSPIDQGSNTGELFF. The CDR3 DNA follows: TGCGCCAGCAGCCCCATCGACCAGGGCTCGAACACCGGGGAGCTGTTTTTT.

This clonotype appeared many times. J is TRBJ1-6 and V is TRBV6-1, with D possibly TRBD1 on 6 matching bases. CDR3 length: 16 amino acids. Trimming took off 5 bases at V and 4 bases at J, with 15 bases between the two ends. Germline CDR1 MNHNS, CDR2 SASEGT. DNA for the CDR3: TGTGCCAGCAGTATAACGACGGGGACATATAATTCACCCCTCCACTTT. Protein: CASSITTGTYNSPLHF.